This TCR beta chain came from a study of T-cell memory formation after mild COVID-19. This clonotype has a handful of counts. Trimming stripped 7 bases from V and 3 bases from J, with 15 bases between. The CDR3 totals 15 residues. The V gene's germline CDR1 is SNHLY and CDR2 FYNNEI. Each CDR3 protein gets one entry after TCRdb re-called the 5' RACE reads with MiXCR. The top ten clones hold 20% to 25% of a sample with 150,000 to 200,000 distinct CDR3 sequences, around a fifth of them seen once. The sequenced material came from PBMCs or a T cell subset sorted from them (not recorded which). The V and J genes are TRBV2 and TRBJ1-4; D is unclear. This TCR came from an adult woman who had mild COVID-19 (a few samples of this study predate the infection). Cell type and time point are not known. The CDR3 nucleotides read TGTGCCAGCACCCGCCTCGGGTGGGCTAATGAAAAACTGTTTTTT. Translating it yields CASTRLGWANEKLFF. Complete variable domain (other parts from reference TRBV2 and TRBJ1-4): EPEVTQTPSHQVTQMGQEVILRCVPISNHLYFYWYRQILGQKVEFLVSFYNNEISEKSEIFDDQFSVERPDGSNFTLKIRSTKLEDSAMYFCASTRLGWANEKLFFGSGTQLSVL.